This T cell receptor (beta chain) was obtained from a study of technical replicates of blood from several donors. V was cut by 0 bases and J by 2 bases, with 7 bases left in between. CDR1 is SGHRS and CDR2 is YFSETQ in the germline V gene. This CDR3 is 14 amino acids long. Libraries were prepared by immunoSEQ multiplex PCR; TCRdb keeps only in-frame clonotypes and omits some of them. The sample consists of around 93,000 clones, approximately 95% of them appearing once. This TCR was recovered from a human donor in good health. Source material: T cells isolated from PBMCs. The V call is TRBV5-1, the J call TRBJ2-3, with D possibly matching TRBD2 (5 bases). The CDR3 nucleotides are TGCGCCAGCAGCTTGGCGGGAATCACAGATACGCAGTATTTT. Its protein is CASSLAGITDTQYF.